The clone carrying this T cell receptor beta chain showed up many times. These data come from a study of blood T cells in healthy people across ages. The V gene's germline CDR1 is SQVTM and CDR2 ANQGSEA. CDR3 length: 13 residues. The V end lost 5 bases, the J end lost 5 bases, and 15 bases lay between the germline ends. Primed by a sample-barcoded 5' primer and a J-beta primer mix, a second PCR proceeded for about 7 to 12 cycles. MiXCR, applied by TCRdb to the 5' RACE reads, yields one record per CDR3 protein. There are some 900,000 distinct CDR3 sequences in the sample; about 48% occur only once, and over 10% lies in the top ten.

The chain links TRBV29-1 to TRBJ2-5, with D perhaps TRBD1 (5 bases). The material sequenced was blood. This clonotype was sampled from a man between 25 and 39 years old in good health. The CDR3 DNA reads TGCAGCGTTAGACTTACGGCAGGGGAGACCCAGTACTTC. The encoded protein is CSVRLTAGETQYF.